The 6 T cell receptor beta chains presented below share a single source sample, sequenced in a study of T cells after yellow fever vaccination (dated by TCRdb to between 2018 and 2021). Library generation was performed with 5' RACE. Sequencing was performed on an Illumina NovaSeq 6000. TCRdb reran the public reads through fastp at Q25 and MiXCR, keeping productive beta chains. One record per CDR3 amino acid sequence lists the most common genes and DNA. This sample lists 350,000 to 450,000 distinct CDR3 sequences; 18% were detected once. Over 15% of the sample is held by the ten biggest clonotypes. Per the publication, the treatment or condition label means: live attenuated yellow fever vaccine strain. The sequencing used PBMCs, collected before the yellow fever booster vaccination. The origin of the receptors is a man between 18 and 29 years old who received the YFV17D yellow fever vaccine.

The chain recombines TRBV28 with TRBJ2-5; D might be TRBD2 (6 bases). Germline values: CDR1 MDHEN, CDR2 SYDVKM. V was cut by 6 bases and J by 5 bases, with 16 bases left in between. The CDR3 totals 14 residues. The CDR3 is CASSSGLLLETQYF. The CDR3 nucleotides are TGTGCCAGCAGCTCTGGACTACTTCTCGAGACCCAGTACTTC.

The J gene is TRBJ1-1, the V gene TRBV27; no reliable D call. The CDR3 runs 13 residues. Trimming left V 3 bases short and J 6 bases short, with 11 bases between. The germline CDR1 and CDR2 sequences are MNHEY and SMNVEV (reference sequence). CDR3 protein: CASSLIFGPEAFF. As DNA, the CDR3 is TGTGCCAGCAGTTTGATTTTCGGGCCTGAAGCTTTCTTT.

This clonotype was picked up a small number of times. The V and J genes are TRBV6-5 and TRBJ2-1; D remains ambiguous. Germline V gives CDR1 MNHEY, CDR2 SVGAGI. This CDR3 comprises 16 residues. The ends were cut back, 0 bases at V and 7 bases at J, with 16 bases in the middle. The CDR3 here is CASSYSLGPYLNEQFF. The CDR3, as DNA: TGTGCCAGCAGTTACTCGTTAGGACCCTACTTAAATGAGCAGTTCTTC.

This clonotype has more than one count but fewer than ten. The genes are TRBV5-1 and TRBJ2-5; TRBD2 matches at 10 bases. Germline V gene data show CDR1 as SGHRS and CDR2 as YFSETQ. V was clipped by 4 bases and J by 2 bases; unmatched bases: 5. The CDR3 contains 15 residues. The CDR3 DNA is TGCGCCAGCAGCGCTAGCGGGGGAAAACAAGAGACCCAGTACTTC. Residues: CASSASGGKQETQYF.

This clonotype was counted only a few times. The chain has TRBV7-2 and TRBJ2-3, with 9 nucleotides matching TRBD2. V gave up 3 bases and J gave up 6 bases; unmatched junction bases: 7. This CDR3 has 15 residues. Germline values: CDR1 SGHTA, CDR2 FQGNSA. The CDR3 loop is CASSFIAGAGDTQYF. The CDR3 DNA sequence: TGTGCCAGCAGCTTTATAGCGGGGGCCGGGGATACGCAGTATTTT.

The sample holds a few counts of this clonotype. The rearrangement links TRBV12-3 or TRBV12-4 to TRBJ1-1; D uncertain. Trimming pared 8 bases from V and 0 bases from J, leaving 10 bases between. The CDR3 has 13 residues. The DNA of the CDR3 is TGTGCCAGCGGTGGGTTTATGAACACTGAAGCTTTCTTT. As protein: CASGGFMNTEAFF.